This T cell receptor beta chain was profiled in a study of T cells in Graves' hyperthyroidism and ophthalmopathy (dated by TCRdb to the late 2010s). As for the study more broadly: Peripheral blood was collected at initial diagnosis, before any treatment. For training and testing, the roughly 97 patients in the discovery cohort were randomly divided in a 7:3 ratio. The study also compared thyroid tissue and blood T-cell repertoires from several Graves' hyperthyroidism patients. Prospective prediction of ophthalmopathy was tested in an independent validation cohort of fewer than 20 hyperthyroidism patients and 15 to 17 patients who later progressed to ophthalmopathy. After sampling, hyperthyroidism patients received methimazole starting at 30 mg daily, and ophthalmopathy patients received high-dose intravenous methylprednisolone. TCR Vbeta CDR3 sequencing of 140 or so peripheral blood samples (approximately 44 ophthalmopathy, approximately 80 hyperthyroidism and roughly 17 progressor patients) is reported in the paper. A discovery cohort of approximately 97 patients, about 40 with Graves' ophthalmopathy and over 55 with stable Graves' hyperthyroidism, was used to find distinguishing TCR V-J signatures.

This clonotype was counted a few times. Its antigen is currently not known. Within one base of it there is no much larger clone, and no base qualities were kept. Study-wide conclusions, independent of this receptor: Most expanded thyroid clonotypes (frequency above 0.001) were also found in blood, which suggests that blood repertoires may mirror thyroid immune responses. Sample size was not statistically predetermined, and investigators were not blinded to group allocation. A model built on a 13 V-J signature distinguished ophthalmopathy from stable hyperthyroidism, reaching over 85% sensitivity and around 82% specificity in cross-validation and 80%/75% in testing. During validation, the model predicted progression to ophthalmopathy a median of approximately 6.5 months ahead of onset, with almost 71% sensitivity and less than 85% specificity.

In the ophthalmopathy patients, disease was moderately to severely active, with a Clinical Activity Score of 3 or more, a NOSPECS grade of 4 or more, and a duration of less than 3 months. Exclusion was applied to patients with uncontrolled infections, other autoimmune diseases, pregnancy or lactation. Diagnoses were based on clinical symptoms, serum thyroxine and TRAb, thyroid ultrasound and orbital computed tomography. PBMCs were separated from roughly 9.3 ml of fresh peripheral blood using Ficoll-Paque density gradient centrifugation. Total RNA was extracted with Trizol reagent, and quality was checked on an Agilent 2100 Bioanalyzer. The CDR3 spans 15 residues, from the cysteine through the phenylalanine. Only the CDR3 portion is preserved as DNA: 45 bases, with reading frame beginning at the first base. CDR1 LNHDA and CDR2 SQIVND were looked up in the germline V gene (reference sequence). V sheds 3 bases and J sheds 0 bases, leaving 8 bases between their ends.

TCR beta CDR3 regions were amplified from RNA transcripts. The first round of RT-PCR for the TCR CDR3 was performed with the HTBI primer set and the Qiagen OneStep RT-PCR kit. A second multiplex PCR round built the libraries, followed by size selection and purification. Libraries were sequenced paired-end with 100 bp reads on an Illumina HiSeq2000. The study's processing was this. SOAPnuke was used to process the raw data, with reads discarded if the reads contained adapters or uncalled bases, had a mean Phred below 15, or lacked an exact constant-primer or identifier match. COPE v1.2.5 was used to merge the high-quality paired reads, and each unique nucleotide sequence was defined as a clonotype. MiTCR v1.1 was used to align clonotypes to the IMGT TRBV, TRBD and TRBJ reference segments. Analysis was restricted to V-J combinations with a frequency above 0.0001, which covered about 99% of repertoires. The TCS score was defined as F50 (clonal expansion) divided by E x V (chaos), with BLOSUM62-based TCRdist calculated between CDR3 peptides within each V-J. Welch's t-statistics and random forest reduced several hundred V-J features to around 14, which were used in a naive Bayes classifier (R e1071). The public sequencing data were trimmed at Q25 with fastp and processed into clonotypes with MiXCR by TCRdb, which kept only in-frame beta chains. All rows with the same CDR3 protein become a single entry with the most common DNA and genes. The V and J calls were not made by the authors but by TCRdb's processing. This sample comprises about 600,000 distinct CDR3 sequences, 14% of them detected only once. Jointly, the top ten make up roughly 7.1% of the sample.

This sequence originates from a young woman with Graves' ophthalmopathy. This receptor chain uses TRBV19 and TRBJ1-4; the D gene assignment is ambiguous. The sample consisted of blood. The DNA sequence is as follows: TGTGCCAGTAGTATCGCGGGTTCAACTAATGAAAAACTGTTTTTT. This sequence encodes CASSIAGSTNEKLFF.